The clone carrying this T cell receptor beta chain was observed many times. The antigen is not known. TCRdb re-analysed the RT-PCR reads in MiXCR, keeping a single row per CDR3 protein. The sample yields about 190,000 distinct CDR3 sequences, under 15% seen once. Trimming removed 5 bases from V and 4 bases from J; junction bases left unmatched: 2. The CDR3 sequence is 14 residues long. The entry originates in a study of response to subunit inactivated influenza vaccine. Overall study results and limits: It was the authors' suggestion that each seasonal influenza vaccination recruits few new T cells.

The chain couples TRBV12-3 or TRBV12-4 to TRBJ1-5, with TRBD1 identical over 10 bases. The input for sequencing was CD8+ T cells sorted from PBMCs, taken less than 6 days after vaccination. The clonotype comes from a man aged 45-65 years who received an inactivated influenza vaccine. The CDR3 bases are TGTGCCAGCAGTCCGGGACAGGGGAATCAGCCCCAGCATTTT. This encodes CASSPGQGNQPQHF.